The rows below give T cell receptor beta chains drawn from one sample of a study of CD8+ T cells in alopecia areata. Assay used: immunoSEQ multiplex PCR; TCRdb lists only in-frame clones, some missing. The table shows about 210,000 clones, with 64% occurring only once. Source: CD4+ T cells sorted from blood, taken at week 4, from a patient treated with tofacitinib. These receptors originate from a human donor with alopecia areata. Both conserved end residues are part of each CDR3. A D gene is named only where the DNA matches it firmly.

j_gene: TRBJ2-5
v_gene: TRBV7-9
d_gene: TRBD1
CDR3aa: CASSSYTGGETQYF
CDR3nt: TGTGCCAGCAGCTCGTATACAGGGGGAGAGACCCAGTACTTC

j_gene: TRBJ2-7
v_gene: TRBV5-1
d_gene: TRBD1
CDR3aa: CASSVDRGYEQYF
CDR3nt: TGCGCCAGCAGCGTGGACAGGGGTTACGAGCAGTACTTC

j_gene: TRBJ1-2
v_gene: TRBV7-9
d_gene: .
CDR3aa: CASSPRQGSYFNYGYTF
CDR3nt: TGTGCCAGCAGCCCTCGACAAGGGTCCTACTTTAACTATGGCTACACCTTC

j_gene: TRBJ1-1
v_gene: TRBV7-9
d_gene: .
CDR3aa: CASSDNIRTGNTEAFF
CDR3nt: TGTGCCAGCAGCGATAACATCAGGACGGGGAACACTGAAGCTTTCTTT

j_gene: TRBJ1-5
v_gene: TRBV19
d_gene: .
CDR3aa: CASSLDSAGQPQHF
CDR3nt: TGTGCCAGTAGTCTGGACAGTGCGGGGCAGCCCCAGCATTTT

j_gene: TRBJ1-1
v_gene: TRBV30
d_gene: TRBD1
CDR3aa: CAWSVRAGGFAEAFF
CDR3nt: TGTGCCTGGAGTGTAAGGGCAGGGGGCTTCGCTGAAGCTTTCTTT

j_gene: TRBJ2-2
v_gene: TRBV27
d_gene: .
CDR3aa: CASSLSGTANTGELFF
CDR3nt: TGTGCCAGCAGTTTATCCGGGACCGCGAACACCGGGGAGCTGTTTTTT

j_gene: TRBJ2-2
v_gene: TRBV4-1
d_gene: TRBD1
CDR3aa: CASRVGQGFEGELFF
CDR3nt: TGCGCCAGCAGGGTTGGACAGGGCTTCGAGGGGGAGCTGTTTTTT

j_gene: TRBJ2-5
v_gene: TRBV2
d_gene: .
CDR3aa: CASTAGGETQYF
CDR3nt: TGTGCCAGCACCGCCGGGGGAGAGACCCAGTACTTC

j_gene: TRBJ1-5
v_gene: TRBV19
d_gene: .
CDR3aa: CASSMTANQPQHF
CDR3nt: TGTGCCAGTAGTATGACAGCCAATCAGCCCCAGCATTTT